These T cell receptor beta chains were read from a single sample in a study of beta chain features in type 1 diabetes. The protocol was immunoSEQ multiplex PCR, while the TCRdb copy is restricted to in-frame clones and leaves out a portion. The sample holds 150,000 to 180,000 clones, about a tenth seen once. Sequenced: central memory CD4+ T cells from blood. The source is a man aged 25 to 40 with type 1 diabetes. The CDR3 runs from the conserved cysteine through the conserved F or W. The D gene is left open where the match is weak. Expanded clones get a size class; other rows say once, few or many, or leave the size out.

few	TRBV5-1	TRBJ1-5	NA	TGCGCCAGCCTGACAGGAAACAATCAGCCCCAGCATTTT	CASLTGNNQPQHF
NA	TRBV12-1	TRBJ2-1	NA	TGTGCCAGCAGCAGACGACTAGACCATGAGCAGTTCTTC	CASSRRLDHEQFF
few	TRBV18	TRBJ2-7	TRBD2	TGTGCCAGCTCACCACCAGGACTAGCGAGTAGGTACGAGCAGTACTTC	CASSPPGLASRYEQYF
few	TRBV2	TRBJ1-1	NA	TGTGCCAGCAGTGAATCGCGGAGGATGAACACTGAAGCTTTCTTT	CASSESRRMNTEAFF
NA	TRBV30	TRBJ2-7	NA	TGTGCCTGGAGTAGAAATAGCAGAGTCTACGAGCAGTACTTC	CAWSRNSRVYEQYF
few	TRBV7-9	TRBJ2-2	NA	TGTGCCAGCCCACGGGGACTCGCGAACACCGGGGAGCTGTTTTTT	CASPRGLANTGELFF
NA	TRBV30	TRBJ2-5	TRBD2	TGTGCCTGGACTCGGACTAGCGTGTACCAAGAGACCCAGTACTTC	CAWTRTSVYQETQYF
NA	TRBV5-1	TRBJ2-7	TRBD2	TGCGCCAGCAGCTTGACTAGCGTACCCTACGAGCAGTACTTC	CASSLTSVPYEQYF
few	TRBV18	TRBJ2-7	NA	TGTGCCAGCTCACCACCGGTTGTCGGTTACGAGCAGTACTTC	CASSPPVVGYEQYF
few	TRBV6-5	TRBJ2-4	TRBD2	TGTGCCAGCAGTTACTCGGGACTAGCGGCCAAAAACATTCAGTACTTC	CASSYSGLAAKNIQYF
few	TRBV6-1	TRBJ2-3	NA	TGTGCCAGCAGTGAATACGGCTCCGGGGAGAGAAATACGCAGTATTTT	CASSEYGSGERNTQYF
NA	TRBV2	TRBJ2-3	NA	TGTGCCAGCAGTGAATCTGGCACAGATACGCAGTATTTT	CASSESGTDTQYF
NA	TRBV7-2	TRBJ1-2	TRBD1	TGTGCCAGCAGACCTTCCAGGGGGATGACTAACTATGGCTACACCTTC	CASRPSRGMTNYGYTF
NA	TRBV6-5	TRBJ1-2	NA	TGTGCCAGCAAAGCGGACAGCAACTATGGCTACACCTTC	CASKADSNYGYTF
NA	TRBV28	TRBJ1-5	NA	TGTGCCAGCAGTAATTACGACACGCGGGGAAATCGGCCCCAGCATTTT	CASSNYDTRGNRPQHF
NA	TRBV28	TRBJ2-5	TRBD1	TGTGCCAGCAGTCCCCAAGGGGGCTCGGAGACCCAGTACTTC	CASSPQGGSETQYF
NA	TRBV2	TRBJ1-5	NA	TGTGCCAGCAGTGACGTCGGACAGAACAATCAGCCCCAGCATTTT	CASSDVGQNNQPQHF
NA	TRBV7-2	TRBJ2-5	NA	TGTGCCAGCAGGCCTAGCATCAGGGGTCTGGAGACCCAGTACTTC	CASRPSIRGLETQYF
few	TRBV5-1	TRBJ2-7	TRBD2	TGCGCCAGCAGCTTGACTAGCGGGAGTCAGCCCTACGAGCAGTACTTC	CASSLTSGSQPYEQYF
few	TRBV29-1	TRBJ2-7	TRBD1	TGCAGCGTCGGAACTAGACAGGGTCGAGGAGAAGAGCAGTACTTC	CSVGTRQGRGEEQYF
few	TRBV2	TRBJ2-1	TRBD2	TGTGCCAGCAGTGAAATGGGGCTAGCGGGAGGGCAAAGGGAGTTCTTC	CASSEMGLAGGQREFF
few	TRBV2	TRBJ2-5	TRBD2	TGTGCCAGCACCGCGTGGGGGGGTCTATTGACCCAGTACTTC	CASTAWGGLLTQYF
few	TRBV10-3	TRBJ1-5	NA	TGTGCCACCCAAGGGCGGGATAGCAATCAGCCCCAGCATTTT	CATQGRDSNQPQHF
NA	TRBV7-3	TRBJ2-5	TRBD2	TGTGCCAGCAGCTTGGGAGGGAGTGAAGAGACCCAGTACTTC	CASSLGGSEETQYF
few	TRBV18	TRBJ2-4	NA	TGTGCCAGCTCAACGAGGGGAGGCAAAAACATTCAGTACTTC	CASSTRGGKNIQYF
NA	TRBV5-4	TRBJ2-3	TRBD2	TGTGCCAGCAGCTCGAGACTAGCGGGAGGGCCCGCAGATACGCAGTATTTT	CASSSRLAGGPADTQYF
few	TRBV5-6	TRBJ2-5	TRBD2	TGTGCCAGCAGCTTGGGCTCTAGCGGGACGGGTGAGACCCAGTACTTC	CASSLGSSGTGETQYF
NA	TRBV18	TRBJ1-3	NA	TGTGCCAGCTCACCGCAGAGAGGAAAGGATGGAAACACCATATATTTT	CASSPQRGKDGNTIYF
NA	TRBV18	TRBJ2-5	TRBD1	TGTGCCAGCTCACCACCGACAGGGTCTAAGACCCAGTACTTC	CASSPPTGSKTQYF
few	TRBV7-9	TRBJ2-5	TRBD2	TGTGCCAGCAGCTTATACGGAGCGGGAGGCGAGACCCAGTACTTC	CASSLYGAGGETQYF
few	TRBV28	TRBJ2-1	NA	TGTGCCAGCAGTTTCAGCCTAGGGGATGAGCAGTTCTTC	CASSFSLGDEQFF
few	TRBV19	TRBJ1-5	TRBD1	TGTGCCAGTAGCGCCCAGGGGGCTTTAGGCAATCAGCCCCAGCATTTT	CASSAQGALGNQPQHF
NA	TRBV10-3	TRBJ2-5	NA	TGTGCCATCAGTGAGGAGCGGAGAGGAGAGACCCAGTACTTC	CAISEERRGETQYF
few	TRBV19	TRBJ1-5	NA	TGTGCCAGTAAAGGCCTCGGAATAAGGGAGGGCAATCAGCCCCAGCATTTT	CASKGLGIREGNQPQHF
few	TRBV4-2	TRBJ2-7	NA	TGTGCCAGCAGCCAAGACTCAGGAGGTGGAGAGCAGTACTTC	CASSQDSGGGEQYF
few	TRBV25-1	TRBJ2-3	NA	TGTGCCAGCAGTGAACACAGGGTGGGATCCACAGATACGCAGTATTTT	CASSEHRVGSTDTQYF
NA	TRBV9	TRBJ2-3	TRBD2	TGTGCCAGCAGCGTCGGCGGGAGGGCTGGAGATACGCAGTATTTT	CASSVGGRAGDTQYF
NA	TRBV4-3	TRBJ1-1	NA	TGCGCCAGCAGCCAAGATCACCAGGGCACTGAAGCTTTCTTT	CASSQDHQGTEAFF
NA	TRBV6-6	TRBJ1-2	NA	TGTGCCAGCAAAGAAACGGCGGTTGGCTACACCTTC	CASKETAVGYTF